Below are 31 T cell receptor beta chains sequenced from a single sample in a study of shared clonotypes between healthy human individuals. Sequenced by immunoSEQ multiplex PCR; TCRdb stores in-frame clones only, minus some. The sample records hundreds of thousands of clones, roughly 83% being singletons. Sample: PBMCs. The receptors here all came from a woman aged 40 to 50 in good health. Some clones in this sample may be carry-over from other donors' samples.

This clone has just a few counts. V and J are TRBV7-2 and TRBJ1-1; no reliable D call. The CDR3 length is 13 residues. V lost 5 bases, J lost 5 bases, and 12 bases lay in between. Looked up from germline, CDR1 is SGHTA and CDR2 is FQGNSA. This chain's CDR3 is CASSPRVRTEAFF. The CDR3 DNA is TGTGCCAGCAGCCCTCGGGTGAGGACTGAAGCTTTCTTT. Full variable domain (remainder filled in from reference TRBV7-2 and TRBJ1-1): GAGVSQSPSNKVTEKGKDVELRCDPISGHTALYWYRQSLGQGLEFLIYFQGNSAPDKSGLPSDRFSAERTGGSVSTLTIQRTQQEDSAVYLCASSPRVRTEAFFGQGTRLTVV.

The gene calls are TRBV9 and TRBJ2-1; 7 bases agree with TRBD2. V shed 6 bases and J 2 bases; nucleotides not matched to a gene: 8. This CDR3 is 15 amino acids long. The V gene's germline CDR1 is SGDLS and CDR2 YYNGEE. The CDR3 spells CASIWTSKTYNEQFF. In DNA, the CDR3 is TGTGCCAGCATCTGGACTAGTAAAACCTACAATGAGCAGTTCTTC.

This clone has just a few counts. The genes are TRBV5-1 and TRBJ1-2; D is perhaps TRBD1 (5 bases). Germline assignment: CDR1 SGHRS and CDR2 YFSETQ. Trimming took 0 bases from V and 5 from J, leaving 11 bases between them. CDR3 length: 14 residues. This chain's CDR3 is CASSLEQGGYGYTF. The CDR3 bases are TGCGCCAGCAGCTTGGAGCAGGGAGGGTATGGCTACACCTTC.

The CDR3 DNA sequence: TGTGCCAGCAGCCCACTCCTGGGCGGAAGCTCCTACAATGAGCAGTTCTTC. This sequence encodes CASSPLLGGSSYNEQFF. This chain uses TRBV11-3 with TRBJ2-1; the D is unclear. The CDR3 runs to 17 residues. V was pared by 5 bases and J by 0 bases, with 17 bases between. CDR1 is SGHNT and CDR2 is YENEEA in the germline V gene.

The V gene is TRBV6-5, the J gene TRBJ1-2, with TRBD1 identical over 9 bases. CDR3 length: 14 amino acids. Germline assignment: CDR1 MNHEY and CDR2 SVGAGI. Trimming at V came to 6 bases and at J to 3 bases, leaving 5 bases not matched to a gene. Here the CDR3 DNA reads TGTGCCAGCAGAAAGCGGACAGGGGACTATGGCTACACCTTC. Its protein is CASRKRTGDYGYTF.

This clone was detected only once. This sequence joins TRBV30 and TRBJ2-6; TRBD1 might be the D (6 bases). Germline V gene sequence: CDR1 GTSNPN, CDR2 SVGIG (reference sequence). This CDR3 contains 15 residues. Trimming pared 0 bases from V and 4 bases from J, leaving 10 bases between. This CDR3 is CAWSVGGRGANVLTF. The CDR3, as DNA: TGTGCCTGGAGTGTTGGGGGCCGGGGGGCCAACGTCCTGACTTTC.

This chain links TRBV10-2 with TRBJ2-5, with D uncertain. CDR1 and CDR2 from the germline V gene are WSHSY and SAAADI. The CDR3 covers 12 residues. Trimming removed 6 bases from V and 2 bases from J, with 7 bases in between. CDR3 loop: CASSDPQETQYF. CDR3 DNA: TGCGCCAGCAGCGACCCGCAAGAGACCCAGTACTTC.

Here the CDR3 DNA reads TGTGCCAGCCGGGGACTAGCGGGAGGGCCTAATTACAATGAGCAGTTCTTC. This translates into CASRGLAGGPNYNEQFF. The chain combines TRBV2 with TRBJ2-1; 16 bases match TRBD2. This CDR3 comprises 17 residues. From germline, CDR1 is SNHLY and CDR2 FYNNEI. The trim removed 8 bases at V and 4 bases at J, leaving 8 bases unmatched.

In its sample, this clone was seen many times. The chain combines TRBV27 with TRBJ2-1, with 7 nucleotides matching TRBD1. This CDR3 is 13 amino acids long. The germline gives CDR1 MNHEY, CDR2 SMNVEV (reference sequence). With V trimmed by 7 bases and J by 7 bases, 7 bases remained unmatched. The CDR3: CASIRQGGNEQFF. DNA for the CDR3: TGTGCCAGCATTCGACAGGGTGGGAATGAGCAGTTCTTC.

V is TRBV10-3 and J is TRBJ1-2, with a possible D match to TRBD1 (6 bases). The germline CDR1 and CDR2 sequences are ENHRY and SYGVKD. The CDR3 length is 13 residues. Trimming left V 2 bases short and J 4 bases short, with 8 bases between. CDR3 DNA: TGTGCCATCAGTGAGGGACAGCTCTATGGCTACACCTTC. This codes for CAISEGQLYGYTF.

V gene TRBV5-1 combines with J gene TRBJ2-6; possible D gene TRBD1, 5 bases. Trimming pared 4 bases from V and 3 bases from J, leaving 14 bases between. Per germline, CDR1 SGHRS and CDR2 YFSETQ. The CDR3 is 16 amino acids. Here the CDR3 DNA reads TGCGCCAGCAGCAGGGGCCAGGGTTTTGGGGCCAACGTCCTGACTTTC. Translation: CASSRGQGFGANVLTF.

This clone was observed a single time. The CDR3 sequence: CASSLSAGGQNEQFF. For the CDR3, the DNA is TGTGCCAGCAGCTTATCTGCGGGAGGCCAGAATGAGCAGTTCTTC. The chain employs TRBV11-2 and TRBJ2-1; 8 nucleotides line up with TRBD2. In germline, CDR1 is SGHAT, CDR2 FQNNGV. Trimming removed 2 bases from V and 7 bases from J; junction bases left unmatched: 7. CDR3 size: 15 residues.

This rearrangement joins TRBV4-3 to TRBJ2-5; D unresolved. The germline CDR1 and CDR2 sequences are LGHNA and YSLEER. Trimming removed 0 bases from V and 4 bases from J, with 12 bases in between. The CDR3 contains 15 residues. CDR3 sequence: CASSQEGRRGETQYF. The CDR3 nucleotides read TGCGCCAGCAGCCAAGAAGGCCGGAGAGGAGAGACCCAGTACTTC.

This clone was detected only once. This chain connects TRBV2 to TRBJ2-3; TRBD1 matches at 9 bases. With V trimmed by 7 bases and J by 6 bases, 2 bases remained unmatched. Per the germline V gene, CDR1 is SNHLY and CDR2 is FYNNEI. There are 12 residues in the CDR3. In nucleotides, the CDR3 is TGTGCCAGCACGGGACAGGGTGATACGCAGTATTTT. Amino acids: CASTGQGDTQYF.

The genes are TRBV7-8 and TRBJ2-5; D unclear. CDR1 SGHVS and CDR2 FQNEAQ come from the germline V gene. CDR3 length equals 14 residues. Trimming pared 2 bases from V and 5 bases from J, leaving 12 bases between. The CDR3 loop is CASSLILGLETQYF. The CDR3 nucleotides are TGTGCCAGCAGCTTAATTTTGGGGTTGGAGACCCAGTACTTC.

This clone was picked up a small number of times. This chain joins TRBV29-1 and TRBJ1-1; D is unresolved. From germline, CDR1 is SQVTM and CDR2 ANQGSEA. This CDR3 is 13 amino acids long. Trimming took 1 base from V and 0 from J, leaving 6 bases between them. CDR3: CSVEGRMNTEAFF. CDR3 DNA: TGCAGCGTTGAAGGCCGGATGAACACTGAAGCTTTCTTT.

The chain has TRBV5-1 and TRBJ2-3; 10 nucleotides align to TRBD2. The CDR3 contains 16 residues. Per the germline V gene, CDR1 is SGHRS and CDR2 is YFSETQ. Trimming at V came to 0 bases and at J to 5 bases, leaving 6 bases not matched to a gene. The CDR3 nucleotides read TGCGCCAGCAGCTTGGGGCTAGCGGGAGATATAGATACGCAGTATTTT. Its protein product is CASSLGLAGDIDTQYF.

DNA of the CDR3: TGCGCCAGCAGCCATAACTATGTAGAGGATGAGCAGTTCTTC. This encodes CASSHNYVEDEQFF. The V and J genes are TRBV4-3 and TRBJ2-1, with D unclear. Looked up from germline, CDR1 is LGHNA and CDR2 is YSLEER. The V and J ends lost 3 bases and 8 bases respectively, with 14 bases between them. There are 14 residues in the CDR3.

This chain uses TRBV5-1 with TRBJ2-5, with D maybe TRBD2 (7 bases). Trimming cost V 0 bases and J 5 bases, with 11 bases left between them. Germline loops: CDR1 SGHRS, CDR2 YFSETQ. The CDR3 loop spans 14 amino acids. CDR3 amino acids: CASSLGGGDETQYF. In DNA form, the CDR3 reads TGCGCCAGCAGCTTGGGCGGGGGCGACGAGACCCAGTACTTC. Looking up the rest from reference TRBV5-1 and TRBJ2-5 gives the full variable domain: KAGVTQTPRYLIKTRGQQVTLSCSPISGHRSVSWYQQTPGQGLQFLFEYFSETQRNKGNFPGRFSGRQFSNSRSEMNVSTLELGDSALYLCASSLGGGDETQYFGPGTRLLVL.

The chain carries TRBV19 and TRBJ2-7; no clear D gene. Per germline, CDR1 LNHDA and CDR2 SQIVND (reference sequence). V shed 6 bases and J shed 5 bases, with 2 bases lying between them. The CDR3 loop spans 9 amino acids. CDR3 sequence reads: CASSHEQYF. The CDR3 DNA sequence: TGTGCCAGTAGCCACGAGCAGTACTTC.

The count of this clone is one. The chain employs TRBV2 and TRBJ2-1; D is unresolved. The CDR3 has 12 residues. V was clipped by 7 bases and J by 7 bases, with 11 bases between them. Germline CDR1 is SNHLY and CDR2 is FYNNEI. CDR3 bases: TGTGCCAGCACGGTAGAGAGTAATGAGCAGTTCTTC. It encodes CASTVESNEQFF.

J is TRBJ1-1 and V is TRBV6-1, with 9 bases aligning to TRBD1. V lost 8 bases, J lost 3 bases, and 4 bases stayed unmatched. This CDR3 is built from 13 residues. Germline V lookup: CDR1 MNHNS, CDR2 SASEGT. The CDR3 reads CASPQGADTEAFF. CDR3 nucleotide sequence: TGTGCCAGCCCACAGGGGGCCGACACTGAAGCTTTCTTT.

This clone was recorded once. This rearrangement joins TRBV7-3 to TRBJ2-3; D gene ambiguous. Germline values: CDR1 SGHTA, CDR2 FQGTGA. Trimming cost V 0 bases and J 5 bases, with 6 bases left between them. The CDR3 loop spans 13 amino acids. In DNA form, the CDR3 reads TGTGCCAGCAGCTTAACAAGGGAAGATACGCAGTATTTT. It yields the protein CASSLTREDTQYF.

The chain couples TRBV15 to TRBJ1-5; tentatively, D is TRBD1 (5 bases). V lost 4 bases, J lost 3 bases, and 10 bases lay in between. The CDR3 is made up of 14 amino acids. The germline V gene has CDR1 LNHNV and CDR2 YYDKDF (reference sequence). CDR3 DNA sequence: TGTGCCACCAGCATTAGACAGTACAATCAGCCCCAGCATTTT. Its protein is CATSIRQYNQPQHF.

Of note for this clone: Other nucleotide sequences in the sample specify the same CDR3. The gene calls are TRBV18 and TRBJ2-7; 10 nucleotides align to TRBD2. The germline V gene has CDR1 KGHSH and CDR2 LQKENI. Germline trimming cut 3 bases from V and 4 bases from J; bases unmatched to any gene: 3. This CDR3 is 14 amino acids long. The CDR3 sequence is CASSPPSGSYEQYF. The CDR3 coding sequence is TGTGCCAGCTCACCCCCTAGCGGGAGTTACGAGCAGTACTTC.

This clone was seen just once. This sequence joins TRBV19 and TRBJ2-7; tentative D call: TRBD2 (6 bases). The germline V gene encodes CDR1 LNHDA and CDR2 SQIVND (reference sequence). This CDR3 contains 15 residues. Deletions cut 4 bases from V and 0 bases from J, with 13 bases between. The CDR3 DNA follows: TGTGCCAGTAGTAGCGGGACTCCCGGCTCCTACGAGCAGTACTTC. It encodes CASSSGTPGSYEQYF.

This clone occurred a few times. The chain combines TRBV2 with TRBJ2-7; no clear D gene. CDR1 and CDR2 from the germline V gene are SNHLY and FYNNEI. The CDR3 loop spans 13 amino acids. The V end lost 1 base, the J end lost 2 bases, and 6 bases lay between the germline ends. This CDR3 is CASSEEDPYEQYF. The DNA for the CDR3 is TGTGCCAGCAGTGAAGAGGACCCCTACGAGCAGTACTTC.

J is TRBJ2-7 and V is TRBV27, with 13 nucleotides matching TRBD2. Germline V gives CDR1 MNHEY, CDR2 SMNVEV (reference sequence). This CDR3 is 17 amino acids long. V was clipped by 3 bases and J by 3 bases; unmatched bases: 8. In nucleotides, the CDR3 is TGTGCCAGCAGTTTCCAACCCGGACTAGCGGGAGACTACGAGCAGTACTTC. Its translation is CASSFQPGLAGDYEQYF.

The chain employs TRBV7-7 and TRBJ2-2; weak D call: TRBD2 (6 bases). V dropped 5 bases and J dropped 6 bases, with 10 bases sitting between them. Germline values: CDR1 SSHAT, CDR2 FNYEAQ (reference sequence). CDR3 length: 13 residues. For the CDR3, the DNA is TGTGCCAGCAGCCCATCGGGGGCCGGGGAGCTGTTTTTT. Translated: CASSPSGAGELFF.

This clone was recorded a few times. This sequence joins TRBV5-4 and TRBJ1-3; the D is unclear. Trimming pared 9 bases from V and 0 bases from J, leaving 10 bases between. Germline V gives CDR1 SGHNT, CDR2 YYREEE (reference sequence). This CDR3 has 13 residues. CDR3 DNA sequence: TGTGCCACCAAGCGGAGCTCTGGAAACACCATATATTTT. Protein: CATKRSSGNTIYF. Together with reference TRBV5-4 and TRBJ1-3, the CDR3 gives the full variable domain: ETGVTQSPTHLIKTRGQQVTLRCSSQSGHNTVSWYQQALGQGPQFIFQYYREEENGRGNFPPRFSGLQFPNYSSELNVNALELDDSALYLCATKRSSGNTIYFGEGSWLTVV.

This chain links TRBV19 with TRBJ2-2, with 9 nucleotides matching TRBD1. CDR3 length: 15 residues. The V segment lost 6 bases and the J segment 3 bases; nucleotides outside the gene matches: 5. The germline V gene has CDR1 LNHDA and CDR2 SQIVND (reference sequence). CDR3 sequence reads: CASSPTGGDTGELFF. The CDR3 DNA follows: TGTGCCAGTAGCCCCACAGGGGGCGACACCGGGGAGCTGTTTTTT.